The clone carrying this TCR beta chain was seen just once. Its antigen is unidentified. Separate from the roughly 730-subject first cohort, the 120-subject validation cohort was the one that the donors belonged to. The sample is drawn from a study of cytomegalovirus exposure and HLA in healthy donors. V was pared by 5 bases and J by 3 bases, with 13 bases between. From germline, CDR1 is SGHAT and CDR2 FQDESV (reference sequence). CDR3 length equals 14 residues. Study-wide results and caveats: The authors listed 150 or so TCR beta chains as cytomegalovirus-associated. The TCR clusters that emerged in the first cohort tended, a later analysis found, to co-occur in the approximately 120 validation repertoires.

Sequencing used immunoSEQ multiplex PCR; TCRdb keeps in-frame clones, though not all of them. This repertoire shows about 58,000 clones, more than 90% found once; its top ten account for approximately 0.99%. The gene calls are TRBV11-1 and TRBJ1-1; perhaps TRBD1 as D (5 bases). The receptor's source is a man aged 18 to 35 in good health and CMV-seronegative. The sequencing input was PBMCs. DNA of the CDR3: TGTGCCAGCAGCCCGTGGGGGAGGGACACTGAAGCTTTCTTT. It codes for CASSPWGRDTEAFF.